The 13 T cell receptor beta chains below come from one sample, sequenced in a study of response to subunit inactivated influenza vaccine. TCRdb re-called the RT-PCR reads with MiXCR, one entry per CDR3 protein. Among 500,000 or so distinct CDR3 sequences, approximately 11% were seen once, and the ten largest hold 9.5% to 15%. Specimen: PBMCs from blood, collected 45 days after vaccination. These receptors were taken from a man aged 45 to 65 who received an inactivated influenza vaccine.

In this sample, this clonotype turned up many times. This sequence joins TRBV12-3 or TRBV12-4 and TRBJ1-5; 12 positions agree with TRBD1. CDR3 length: 15 amino acids. The trim removed 6 bases at V and 2 bases at J, leaving 2 bases unmatched. The CDR3 protein is CASRGQGAGNQPQHF. CDR3 nucleotide sequence: TGTGCCAGCAGGGGACAGGGGGCAGGCAATCAGCCCCAGCATTTT.

This clonotype was seen only a few times. This rearrangement joins TRBV3-1 to TRBJ2-1; 11 bases agree with TRBD2. The CDR3 spans 16 residues. The V gene end was trimmed by 4 bases and the J gene end by 10 bases; junction bases not matched to a gene: 12. Germline V gives CDR1 LGHDT, CDR2 YNNKEL (reference sequence). This CDR3 is CASSLGLAGPWGEQFF. CDR3 DNA: TGTGCCAGCAGCCTCGGACTAGCGGGCCCATGGGGGGAGCAGTTCTTC.

This clonotype was seen repeatedly, ten times or more. The CDR3 is CASSYGQGAYSPLHF. The CDR3 DNA is TGTGCCAGCAGTTACGGGCAGGGGGCTTATTCACCCCTCCACTTT. The V gene is TRBV6-5, the J gene TRBJ1-6, with 8 positions matching TRBD1. Germline loops: CDR1 MNHEY, CDR2 SVGAGI. This CDR3 has 15 amino acids. V trimming: 2 bases; J trimming: 8 bases; junction bases outside the gene matches: 5.

This clonotype occurred a few times. In nucleotides, the CDR3 is TGCAGCGGTATTAGACTAGCGGGAGGAGGGAAGGAGCAGTTCTTC. Amino acid sequence: CSGIRLAGGGKEQFF. The J gene is TRBJ2-1, the V gene TRBV29-1, with 13 bases that match TRBD2. This CDR3 has 15 amino acids. V trimming: 7 bases; J trimming: 10 bases; junction bases outside the gene matches: 13. Germline V gene sequence: CDR1 SQVTM, CDR2 ANQGSEA.

The chain employs TRBV28 and TRBJ1-1; tentative D call: TRBD1 (6 bases). V gave up 6 bases and J gave up 4 bases, with 18 bases separating them. Germline CDR1 MDHEN, CDR2 SYDVKM. This CDR3 has 15 residues. Written as DNA, the CDR3 is TGTGCCAGCAGATCAACAGGGTTTCACGGCACTGAAGCTTTCTTT. Translation: CASRSTGFHGTEAFF.

The V gene is TRBV5-1, the J gene TRBJ2-1; 7 nucleotides align to TRBD1. The V gene end was trimmed by 1 base and the J gene end by 5 bases; junction bases not matched to a gene: 6. The CDR3 loop spans 15 amino acids. Germline V gene sequence: CDR1 SGHRS, CDR2 YFSETQ. CDR3 residues: CASSLTGQSHNEQFF. The CDR3 DNA follows: TGCGCCAGCAGCTTGACGGGACAGAGCCACAATGAGCAGTTCTTC.

This clonotype was seen ten or more times. V is TRBV20-1 and J is TRBJ1-1; tentative D call: TRBD1 (5 bases). This CDR3 has 15 residues. Germline CDR1 is DFQATT and CDR2 is SNEGSKA (reference sequence). V lost 1 base, J lost 3 bases, and 15 bases lay in between. The CDR3 bases are TGCAGTGCTAGAGTCTCGGGACGGGTCTACACTGAAGCTTTCTTT. It specifies CSARVSGRVYTEAFF.

This clonotype came up a few times. The chain employs TRBV5-4 and TRBJ2-7, with TRBD1 identical over 10 bases. Germline values: CDR1 SGHNT, CDR2 YYREEE (reference sequence). This CDR3 region has 15 residues. Trimming at V came to 1 base and at J to 2 bases, leaving 3 bases not matched to a gene. CDR3 sequence: CASSLRQGATYEQYF. The CDR3 DNA is TGTGCCAGCAGCTTGAGACAGGGGGCAACCTACGAGCAGTACTTC.

This clonotype came up many times. This chain connects TRBV5-1 to TRBJ2-7; 8 bases map to TRBD1. The CDR3 spans 13 residues. Germline V gene data show CDR1 as SGHRS and CDR2 as YFSETQ. Trimming cost V 4 bases and J 2 bases; bases outside gene matches: 2. The CDR3 is CASSGTGTYEQYF. The CDR3 bases are TGCGCCAGCAGCGGGACAGGTACCTACGAGCAGTACTTC.

The CDR3 bases are TGTGCCAGCAGCTCTTGGACCCGGGAGACCCAGTACTTC. It specifies CASSSWTRETQYF. The chain joins TRBV7-2 to TRBJ2-5; D unresolved. Trimming removed 4 bases at V and 5 bases at J, with 11 bases between. Germline CDR1 is SGHTA and CDR2 is FQGNSA. The CDR3 spans 13 residues.

This clonotype came up many times. This chain joins TRBV20-1 and TRBJ2-5; 14 bases align to TRBD2. Looked up from germline, CDR1 is DFQATT and CDR2 is SNEGSKA (reference sequence). V gave up 5 bases and J gave up 5 bases; unmatched junction bases: 7. The CDR3 totals 15 residues. CDR3 region: CSAQTSGRASETQYF. CDR3 nucleotide sequence: TGCAGTGCTCAGACTAGCGGGAGGGCCAGTGAGACCCAGTACTTC.

The chain carries TRBV2 and TRBJ1-4; D is ambiguous. CDR3 length: 13 residues. Germline V lookup: CDR1 SNHLY, CDR2 FYNNEI. With 6 bases removed from V and 11 bases from J, the gap between germline ends came to 16 bases. The CDR3 sequence: CASRDFGKVKLFF. The CDR3 DNA reads TGTGCCAGCAGAGATTTCGGGAAGGTTAAACTGTTTTTT.

This clonotype occurred a few times. V usage is TRBV25-1 and J usage is TRBJ2-1, with D perhaps TRBD1 (6 bases). This CDR3 region has 17 residues. Deletions cut 4 bases from V and 3 bases from J, with 19 bases between. In germline, CDR1 is MGHDK, CDR2 SYGVNS. CDR3 protein: CASSATLRDNYYNEQFF. The CDR3 DNA reads TGTGCCAGCAGTGCAACCCTCCGGGACAATTACTACAATGAGCAGTTCTTC.